This T cell receptor beta chain was retrieved from a study of regulatory T cells in long-lasting Graves disease. Findings and caveats of the study: Newly diagnosed disease favored TRBV20-1 and TRBJ2-1 over persistent disease.

Trimming stripped 4 bases from V and 6 bases from J, with 5 bases between. CDR1 is MNHNS, CDR2 SASEGT, per germline. There are 11 residues in the CDR3. Regarding this clonotype: Its antigen is undetermined.

Documented time point: newly diagnosed GD, antithyroid drugs for less than 3 months. From PBMCs, RNA was extracted and then used to make the TCR library. The TCR beta library used iRepertoire HTBI primers with Arm-PCR amplification of CDR3. A single record per CDR3 protein comes from TCRdb applying MiXCR to the multiplex PCR reads. The sample carries 300,000 to 400,000 distinct CDR3 sequences, 16% recorded once. This same sample was also part of a study on T cells in Graves' hyperthyroidism and ophthalmopathy. That work adds: A set of HTBI primers served as the primers for a first-round RT-PCR of the TCR CDR3.

Source: peripheral blood mononuclear cells (PBMCs), taken at new diagnosis, from a patient treated with antithyroid drugs. This receptor was obtained from a man aged 35 to 55 with Graves disease. The chain has TRBV6-1 and TRBJ2-3; D remains unclear. The CDR3 region is CASSVVDTQYF. The CDR3 coding sequence is TGTGCCAGCAGTGTAGTGGATACGCAGTATTTT.